The source of this T cell receptor beta chain is a study of T cells in Graves' hyperthyroidism and ophthalmopathy. PBMCs were derived from roughly 10 ml fresh peripheral blood. The CDR3 regions of TCR beta were amplified from RNA transcripts. The TCR CDR3 first-round RT-PCR relied on the HTBI primer set. TCRdb re-derived calls from the multiplex PCR reads in MiXCR, one entry per CDR3 protein. This sample carries 500,000 to 800,000 distinct CDR3 sequences, roughly 15% of them seen once, and the ten largest clones take roughly an eighth. This clonotype has a count of ten or more. This TCR came from a woman in her forties or fifties with Graves' ophthalmopathy. Material for sequencing was blood.

The CDR3 loop is CASSLGREGGADTQYF. The CDR3 nucleotides read TGCGCCAGCAGCTTGGGCCGGGAGGGAGGAGCAGATACGCAGTATTTT. The J gene is TRBJ2-3, the V gene TRBV5-1, with 8 nucleotides matching TRBD2. The CDR3 is 16 residues long. The trim removed 0 bases at V and 4 bases at J, leaving 7 bases unmatched. The germline V gene encodes CDR1 SGHRS and CDR2 YFSETQ.